Sequencing of this TCR beta chain was carried out in a study of T cell changes during pregnancy in multiple sclerosis. This clone was counted a single time. Germline assignment: CDR1 LNHDA and CDR2 SQIVND (reference sequence). With 3 bases clipped from V and 2 bases from J, the junction kept 8 bases outside the gene matches. CDR3 length equals 17 residues. Sequencing used immunoSEQ multiplex PCR; TCRdb keeps in-frame clones, though not all of them. Among 95,000 to 100,000 clones listed, about 91% were seen once. The genes are TRBV19 and TRBJ2-3; TRBD2 agrees at 10 bases. This sequence originates from a female donor with multiple sclerosis, enrolled in a pregnancy study. Material: peripheral blood, obtained in the second trimester of pregnancy. CDR3 sequence (DNA): TGTGCCAGTAGTATGGTAGGACTAGCGGAGATCACAGATACGCAGTATTTT. Its protein is CASSMVGLAEITDTQYF.